These T cell receptor beta chains were read from a single sample in a study of blood T cell repertoires in COVID-19. The protocol was immunoSEQ multiplex PCR, while the TCRdb copy is restricted to in-frame clones and leaves out a portion. The sample yields some 150,000 clones, 85% to 90% seen once. Source material: peripheral blood. These receptor sequences come from an older woman with active COVID-19. CDR3s include the opening cysteine and the closing phenylalanine or tryptophan.

v_gene: TRBV2
j_gene: TRBJ2-1
CDR3aa: CASSERRAPYNEQFF

v_gene: TRBV7-8
j_gene: TRBJ1-1
CDR3aa: CASSFPQGAVNTEAFF

v_gene: TRBV5-5
j_gene: TRBJ1-5
CDR3aa: CASSRGQGSNQPQHF

v_gene: TRBV21-1
j_gene: TRBJ2-7
CDR3aa: CASPRRGLAYEQYF

v_gene: TRBV5-1
j_gene: TRBJ2-1
CDR3aa: CASSKGLNNEQFF

v_gene: TRBV19
j_gene: TRBJ1-2
CDR3aa: CASSISLSYGYTF

v_gene: TRBV9
j_gene: TRBJ2-1
CDR3aa: CASSVVWTSGTSYNEQFF

v_gene: TRBV30
j_gene: TRBJ1-3
CDR3aa: CAWAGQPNTIYF

v_gene: TRBV28
j_gene: TRBJ1-4
CDR3aa: CASSPFRQTDNEKLFF

v_gene: TRBV4-3
j_gene: TRBJ1-4
CDR3aa: CASSQDRSSRTQNEKLFF

v_gene: TRBV28
j_gene: TRBJ1-2
CDR3aa: CASRPDRPLYGYTF

v_gene: TRBV10-3
j_gene: TRBJ2-7
CDR3aa: CAISDSGSYEQYF

v_gene: TRBV6-5
j_gene: TRBJ2-7
CDR3aa: CASSYSGDYEQYF

v_gene: TRBV18
j_gene: TRBJ1-1
CDR3aa: CASSPNRNTEAFF

v_gene: TRBV2
j_gene: TRBJ2-5
CDR3aa: CASSVTSVGQETQYF

v_gene: TRBV5-1
j_gene: TRBJ2-1
CDR3aa: CASSLDGSSYNEQFF

v_gene: TRBV29-1
j_gene: TRBJ1-5
CDR3aa: CSVALEGRNQPQHF

v_gene: TRBV5-5
j_gene: TRBJ1-5
CDR3aa: CASSLGSGVQPQHF

v_gene: TRBV5-5
j_gene: TRBJ2-7
CDR3aa: CASRPGPSSYEQYF

v_gene: TRBV3-1/TRBV3-2
j_gene: TRBJ2-1
CDR3aa: CASSQDGTSASSYNEQFF

v_gene: TRBV27
j_gene: TRBJ2-3
CDR3aa: CASSFASSGALGTQYF

v_gene: TRBV18
j_gene: TRBJ2-7
CDR3aa: CASSPGGRRDYEQYF

v_gene: TRBV30
j_gene: TRBJ2-7
CDR3aa: CAWSGGDYTYEQYF

v_gene: TRBV4-2
j_gene: TRBJ1-3
CDR3aa: CASSQDATPGRQAGNTIYF

v_gene: TRBV20-1
j_gene: TRBJ1-4
CDR3aa: CSAIYGTELFF

v_gene: TRBV10-1
j_gene: TRBJ2-5
CDR3aa: CASSEGVVNKETQYF

v_gene: TRBV28
j_gene: TRBJ2-1
CDR3aa: CASSPGIKVRNEQFF

v_gene: TRBV7-8
j_gene: TRBJ2-1
CDR3aa: CASSRAEGQPVRLNNEQFF

v_gene: TRBV4-1
j_gene: TRBJ1-2
CDR3aa: CASSQDGGTGSANYGYTF

v_gene: TRBV6-5
j_gene: TRBJ2-3
CDR3aa: CASSFSGRTDTQYF

v_gene: TRBV6-5
j_gene: TRBJ1-2
CDR3aa: CASSTATGMGYGYTF

v_gene: TRBV5-1
j_gene: TRBJ1-4
CDR3aa: CASSLTGVNEKLFF

v_gene: TRBV15
j_gene: TRBJ2-7
CDR3aa: CATSREPGGGYEQYF

v_gene: TRBV6-6
j_gene: TRBJ1-6
CDR3aa: CASIQGEGANSPLHF

v_gene: TRBV4-3
j_gene: TRBJ2-5
CDR3aa: CASSQEYGRISETQYF

v_gene: TRBV11-2
j_gene: TRBJ1-1
CDR3aa: CASSDFRGLNTEAFF

v_gene: TRBV18
j_gene: TRBJ2-7
CDR3aa: CASSPRRGSSYEQYF

v_gene: TRBV7-3
j_gene: TRBJ1-5
CDR3aa: CASSRASNQPQHF

v_gene: TRBV12-3/TRBV12-4
j_gene: TRBJ1-2
CDR3aa: CASRGDYGGYTF

v_gene: TRBV9
j_gene: TRBJ1-2
CDR3aa: CASSADRSFYGYTF

v_gene: TRBV27
j_gene: TRBJ2-1
CDR3aa: CASSRPSGRARDEQFF

v_gene: TRBV6-5
j_gene: TRBJ2-1
CDR3aa: CASSKKPNRVLFPFF

v_gene: TRBV12-3/TRBV12-4
j_gene: TRBJ1-5
CDR3aa: CASRNGDQPQHF

v_gene: TRBV7-9
j_gene: TRBJ2-7
CDR3aa: CASSLGDRRSYEQYF

v_gene: TRBV18
j_gene: TRBJ2-7
CDR3aa: CASSGSGEYEQYF

v_gene: TRBV6-1
j_gene: TRBJ1-5
CDR3aa: CASSAGEFYSNQPQHF

v_gene: TRBV7-9
j_gene: TRBJ2-7
CDR3aa: CASSLNRDRGYEQYF

v_gene: TRBV7-9
j_gene: TRBJ2-7
CDR3aa: CASSFSIAGDYEQYF

v_gene: TRBV27
j_gene: TRBJ2-7
CDR3aa: CASSFARAYEQYF

v_gene: TRBV27
j_gene: TRBJ1-1
CDR3aa: CASSLGTGGPEQAFF

v_gene: TRBV7-9
j_gene: TRBJ2-7
CDR3aa: CASSIQGPIGYEQYF

v_gene: TRBV28
j_gene: TRBJ1-2
CDR3aa: CASSPGNYGYTF